Listed here are 14 T cell receptor beta chains from one sample, sequenced in a study of shared clonotypes between healthy human individuals. The naive CD8 population came from CD45RO-negative cells selected for CCR7, without terminally differentiated effector memory CD45RA+ cells. TCRdb's copy holds only in-frame clones and misses some; the assay was immunoSEQ multiplex PCR. The table lists about 2.1 million clones, under 95% of them singletons. The sequenced sample consisted of naive CD8+ T cells from PBMCs. The receptors shown here come from a man younger than 35 in good health. Some clones in this sample may be carry-over from other donors' samples.

This sequence joins TRBV27 and TRBJ2-2, with 9 bases identical to TRBD2. Trimming took 2 bases from V and 5 from J; bases not matched to a gene: 9. This CDR3 contains 17 residues. Germline V gene data show CDR1 as MNHEY and CDR2 as SMNVEV (reference sequence). CDR3 sequence (DNA): TGTGCCAGCAGTTTAACTCCCTGGACTAGCGTTACCGGGGAGCTGTTTTTT. This translates into CASSLTPWTSVTGELFF.

The gene calls are TRBV11-2 and TRBJ2-1, with D maybe TRBD2 (6 bases). This CDR3 is 16 amino acids long. Germline CDR1 is SGHAT and CDR2 is FQNNGV. The ends were cut back, 5 bases at V and 3 bases at J, with 17 bases in the middle. CDR3 amino acids: CASSVNRDSNYNEQFF. The DNA for the CDR3 is TGTGCCAGCAGCGTAAACCGGGACTCAAACTACAATGAGCAGTTCTTC.

The chain joins TRBV14 to TRBJ1-2; possibly TRBD1 for D (5 bases). Per the germline V gene, CDR1 is SGHDN and CDR2 is FVKESK. CDR3 length: 16 amino acids. Trimming removed 1 base at V and 3 bases at J, with 15 bases between. DNA for the CDR3: TGTGCCAGCAGCCAAGTTTCCAGGGAGGGCGACTATGGCTACACCTTC. Protein product: CASSQVSREGDYGYTF. The full variable domain, with the rest looked up from reference TRBV14 and TRBJ1-2, is EAGVTQFPSHSVIEKGQTVTLRCDPISGHDNLYWYRRVMGKEIKFLLHFVKESKQDESGMPNNRFLAERTGGTYSTLKVQPAELEDSGVYFCASSQVSREGDYGYTFGSGTRLTVV.

Note on this clone: Other DNA sequences from this sample encode an identical CDR3 as well. V usage is TRBV27 and J usage is TRBJ2-1, with 8 bases lining up with TRBD2. Per germline, CDR1 MNHEY and CDR2 SMNVEV (reference sequence). This CDR3 has 16 amino acids. V shed 0 bases, J shed 0 bases, and the junction held 1 base outside the gene matches. Here the CDR3 reads CASSLSAGDSYNEQFF. CDR3 DNA sequence: TGTGCCAGCAGTTTATCAGCGGGGGACTCCTACAATGAGCAGTTCTTC.

V and J are TRBV20-1 and TRBJ2-1; no reliable D call. This CDR3 contains 11 residues. V shed 6 bases and J shed 9 bases, with 12 bases lying between them. Germline V lookup: CDR1 DFQATT, CDR2 SNEGSKA (reference sequence). The CDR3, as DNA: TGCAGTGCCCTCGAAAGCGCTGAGCAGTTCTTC. Translation: CSALESAEQFF.

This clone was counted a single time. The chain couples TRBV7-9 to TRBJ2-1; no clear D. Looked up from germline, CDR1 is SEHNR and CDR2 is FQNEAQ (reference sequence). V was shortened by 6 bases and J by 6 bases, with 18 bases between the two germline ends. This CDR3 contains 15 residues. CDR3 loop: CASRNKWSASNEQFF. CDR3 coding DNA: TGTGCCAGCAGGAACAAATGGTCAGCTAGCAATGAGCAGTTCTTC.

This chain links TRBV27 with TRBJ2-3; possible D gene TRBD2, 6 bases. Per germline, CDR1 MNHEY and CDR2 SMNVEV (reference sequence). Trimming left V 0 bases short and J 7 bases short, with 17 bases between. The CDR3 runs 16 residues. In nucleotides, the CDR3 is TGTGCCAGCAGTTTATCTGAGGGAACGGGAGACAATACGCAGTATTTT. Its protein is CASSLSEGTGDNTQYF.

The genes are TRBV7-9 and TRBJ2-2, with D perhaps TRBD2 (7 bases). CDR3 length: 15 residues. From germline, CDR1 is SEHNR and CDR2 FQNEAQ (reference sequence). The V end lost 3 bases, the J end lost 5 bases, and 13 bases lay between the germline ends. CDR3 amino acids: CASSFQGGGTGELFF. CDR3 in DNA: TGTGCCAGCAGCTTTCAGGGAGGGGGTACCGGGGAGCTGTTTTTT.

This chain links TRBV6-1 with TRBJ2-1, with no clear D. CDR3 size: 13 residues. The germline CDR1 and CDR2 sequences are MNHNS and SASEGT. Trimming cost V 5 bases and J 8 bases, with 13 bases left between them. The CDR3 region is CASSTYTGYEQFF. CDR3 DNA sequence: TGTGCCAGCAGTACCTACACGGGCTATGAGCAGTTCTTC.

This clone was observed once. The CDR3, as DNA: TGCGCCAGCAGCAAGACCGCAGCCTCTAGCAATGAGCAGTTCTTC. Translation gives CASSKTAASSNEQFF. This chain links TRBV4-1 with TRBJ2-1, with D unresolved. The V gene's germline CDR1 is MGHRA and CDR2 YSYEKL. Trimming shortened V by 5 bases and J by 6 bases, and 17 bases separated the two germline ends. CDR3 size: 15 residues.

V gene TRBV6-5 combines with J gene TRBJ2-1; 9 bases line up with TRBD2. This CDR3 has 16 amino acids. Losses at the gene ends were 2 bases for V and 5 bases for J; bases not matched to a gene: 7. CDR1 and CDR2 (germline): MNHEY, SVGAGI. CDR3 residues: CASSYRRTSEDNEQFF. CDR3 sequence (DNA): TGTGCCAGCAGTTACCGAAGGACTAGCGAGGACAATGAGCAGTTCTTC.

The gene calls are TRBV29-1 and TRBJ2-1; 10 bases are shared with TRBD2. After removal of 6 bases from V and 7 bases from J, the junction contained 9 bases not matched to a gene. Per the germline V gene, CDR1 is SQVTM and CDR2 is ANQGSEA. The CDR3 length is 14 residues. In DNA, the CDR3 is TGCAGCGTGGGTGGGGCTAGCGGGAGTAATGAGCAGTTCTTC. As protein: CSVGGASGSNEQFF.

This rearrangement joins TRBV27 to TRBJ2-7; perhaps TRBD2 as D (5 bases). This CDR3 is built from 14 residues. V dropped 3 bases and J dropped 0 bases, with 9 bases sitting between them. The germline CDR1 and CDR2 sequences are MNHEY and SMNVEV (reference sequence). The CDR3 is CASSFYGDSYEQYF. CDR3 in DNA: TGTGCCAGCAGTTTCTACGGGGACTCCTACGAGCAGTACTTC.

V and J are TRBV19 and TRBJ2-7; tentative D call: TRBD2 (5 bases). Trimming shortened V by 5 bases and J by 2 bases, and 7 bases separated the two germline ends. Germline loops: CDR1 LNHDA, CDR2 SQIVND (reference sequence). The CDR3 extends over 12 amino acids. For the CDR3, the DNA is TGTGCCAGTAGTGACGGGGCCTACGAGCAGTACTTC. Amino acids: CASSDGAYEQYF.